The entry that follows covers one T cell receptor (beta chain) sequence. The data stem from a study of blood T cell repertoires in COVID-19. Study as a whole: Sources were T cells, B-cell-depleted T cells, or PBMCs; the material itself was cDNA or gDNA.

Participants were aged about 18 to 100 years from roughly 25 US areas. Participant-given clinical history determined each cohort assignment. The authors' processing: Amplification with reference gene primers provided the estimates of nucleated cell counts. This table comes from immunoSEQ multiplex PCR, and its TCRdb copy is limited to in-frame clones, with some not included. V, J and clone size reflect that table, while D and trimming were determined from the DNA. In the table there are 400,000 to 450,000 clones, 85% to 90% of which are singletons. This clonotype was sampled from a man aged 30 to 39 who had recovered from COVID-19. The specimen sequenced was PBMCs or T cells enriched from blood (not recorded which).

The CDR3 spells CAWQGGTASYEQYF. In DNA form, the CDR3 reads TGTGCCTGGCAGGGCGGGACAGCCTCCTACGAGCAGTACTTC. The chain has TRBV30 and TRBJ2-7, with a tentative D call TRBD1 (7 bases). Germline V gene data show CDR1 as GTSNPN and CDR2 as SVGIG (reference sequence). The ends were cut back, 5 bases at V and 0 bases at J, with 14 bases in the middle. The CDR3 has 14 amino acids.